This TCR beta chain was profiled in a study of T cell changes during pregnancy in multiple sclerosis. Assay used: immunoSEQ multiplex PCR; TCRdb lists only in-frame clones, some missing. The repertoire holds around 69,000 clones, with roughly 92% as singletons. CDR1 and CDR2 from the germline V gene are SGHRS and YFSETQ. V was pared by 1 base and J by 0 bases, with 7 bases between. This CDR3 comprises 14 residues. This clone was counted a few times. This receptor was taken from a female donor in good health, enrolled as a control in a pregnancy study. The V call is TRBV5-1, the J call TRBJ1-1, with D unclear. Material: peripheral blood, obtained in the third trimester of pregnancy. CDR3 nucleotides: TGCGCCAGCAGCTTGAAGAGAATGAACACTGAAGCTTTCTTT. Translating it yields CASSLKRMNTEAFF.